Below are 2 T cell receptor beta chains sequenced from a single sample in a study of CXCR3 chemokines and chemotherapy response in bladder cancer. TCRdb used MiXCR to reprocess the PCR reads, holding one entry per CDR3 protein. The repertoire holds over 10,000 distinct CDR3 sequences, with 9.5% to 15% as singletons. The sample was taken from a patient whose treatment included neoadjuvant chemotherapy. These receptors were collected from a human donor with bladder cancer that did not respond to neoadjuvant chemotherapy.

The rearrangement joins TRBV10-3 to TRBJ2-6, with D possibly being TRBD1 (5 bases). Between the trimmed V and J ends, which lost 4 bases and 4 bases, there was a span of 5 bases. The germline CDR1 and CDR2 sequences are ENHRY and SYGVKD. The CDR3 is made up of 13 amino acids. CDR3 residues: CAISGTGANVLTF. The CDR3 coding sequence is TGTGCCATCAGTGGGACAGGGGCCAACGTCCTGACTTTC.

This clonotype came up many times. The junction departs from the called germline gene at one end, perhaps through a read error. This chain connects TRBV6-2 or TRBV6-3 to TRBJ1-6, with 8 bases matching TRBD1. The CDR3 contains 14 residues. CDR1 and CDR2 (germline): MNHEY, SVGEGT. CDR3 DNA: TGTGCCAGCAAACAGGGGGGGCTGAATTCAGCCCTCCACTTT. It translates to CASKQGGLNSALHF.